Shown below are 21 T cell receptor beta chains from a single sample sequenced in a study of identifying expanded T cells in peripheral blood. This table comes from immunoSEQ multiplex PCR, and its TCRdb copy is limited to in-frame clones, with some not included. There are around 56,000 clones in the sample; approximately 83% occur only once, and over 15% lies in the top ten. The specimen was blood. The receptors were gathered from a person aged 18 to 75 in good health.

The genes are TRBV6-6 and TRBJ1-4; D remains ambiguous. V gave up 4 bases and J gave up 8 bases, with 11 bases separating them. This CDR3 is built from 13 residues. From germline, CDR1 is MNHNY and CDR2 SVGAGI (reference sequence). The CDR3 nucleotides are TGTGCCAGCAGTTTGGTATATGGGGAAAAACTGTTTTTT. Its translation is CASSLVYGEKLFF.

In DNA form, the CDR3 reads TGTGCCAGCAGTTACTTCTTGGACAGGGACGAGCAGTACTTC. This sequence encodes CASSYFLDRDEQYF. The chain links TRBV6-6 to TRBJ2-7, with 8 bases lining up with TRBD1. Germline CDR1 is MNHNY and CDR2 is SVGAGI (reference sequence). V was clipped by 1 base and J by 5 bases; unmatched bases: 4. This CDR3 is 14 amino acids long.

V and J are TRBV28 and TRBJ2-2; TRBD1 agrees at 9 bases. There are 16 residues in the CDR3. V was pared by 6 bases and J by 1 base, with 6 bases of the junction left unmatched. In germline, CDR1 is MDHEN, CDR2 SYDVKM. The CDR3 loop reads CASSLPGQGNTGELFF. CDR3 DNA sequence: TGTGCCAGCAGCCTCCCGGGACAGGGGAACACCGGGGAGCTGTTTTTT.

The gene calls are TRBV6-1 and TRBJ1-1, with D hard to call. Germline-derived CDR1 and CDR2 are MNHNS and SASEGT. The V and J ends lost 1 base and 1 base respectively, with 7 bases between them. This CDR3 has 14 amino acids. The CDR3 loop is CASSEGAENTEAFF. CDR3 bases: TGTGCCAGCAGTGAAGGAGCGGAGAACACTGAAGCTTTCTTT.

The rearrangement joins TRBV7-6 to TRBJ1-1, with D hard to call. CDR3 length: 15 residues. Trimming left V 2 bases short and J 3 bases short, with 13 bases between. CDR1 and CDR2 from the germline V gene are SGHVS and FNYEAQ. CDR3 nucleotides: TGTGCCAGCAGCTTAACCAAGGGTTATTACACTGAAGCTTTCTTT. Its protein product is CASSLTKGYYTEAFF.

The chain has TRBV27 and TRBJ1-5; 10 positions agree with TRBD1. V lost 6 bases and J lost 0; bases outside the gene matches: 8. The CDR3 is 17 amino acids. Germline loops: CDR1 MNHEY, CDR2 SMNVEV (reference sequence). CDR3 DNA: TGTGCCAGCAGCGACAGGGGGCGAACAAATAGCAATCAGCCCCAGCATTTT. Protein sequence: CASSDRGRTNSNQPQHF.

The chain joins TRBV5-6 to TRBJ1-1; tentative D call: TRBD1 (6 bases). The V end lost 2 bases, the J end lost 1 base, and 12 bases lay between the germline ends. Germline-derived CDR1 and CDR2 are SGHDT and YYEEEE. The CDR3 has 15 residues. This chain's CDR3 is CASSLKGHRNTEAFF. CDR3 coding DNA: TGTGCCAGCAGCTTAAAGGGACACAGGAACACTGAAGCTTTCTTT.

The CDR3 DNA reads as TGTGCCAGCAGTTCCTGGGACAGGGCTAGGGGCGAGCAGTACTTC. Protein sequence: CASSSWDRARGEQYF. The chain recombines TRBV6-5 with TRBJ2-7; 9 nucleotides line up with TRBD1. The germline V gene encodes CDR1 MNHEY and CDR2 SVGAGI. The CDR3 contains 15 residues. V shed 4 bases, J shed 6 bases, and the junction held 10 bases outside the gene matches.

The chain couples TRBV6-1 to TRBJ1-2, with D tentatively TRBD1 (5 bases). This CDR3 contains 13 residues. V lost 0 bases and J lost 7, with 9 bases in between. Germline V CDR1 and CDR2: MNHNS, SASEGT. In DNA form, the CDR3 reads TGTGCCAGCAGTGAAGCGCGGGACCTTGGCTACACCTTC. It is translated as CASSEARDLGYTF.

Worth noting for this clone: The sample carries other DNA sequences with the same CDR3. The chain has TRBV6-1 and TRBJ2-1; maybe TRBD2 (6 bases). This CDR3 comprises 14 residues. The V end was cut by 7 bases, the J end by 0 bases, with 10 bases between. Germline values: CDR1 MNHNS, CDR2 SASEGT. In DNA form, the CDR3 reads TGTGCCAGCAAGGGGACTCCCTCCTACAATGAGCAGTTCTTC. This codes for CASKGTPSYNEQFF.

The rearrangement uses TRBV14 and TRBJ1-6; D might be TRBD1 (6 bases). The CDR3 has 15 amino acids. V gave up 1 base and J gave up 9 bases, with 13 bases separating them. The V gene's germline CDR1 is SGHDN and CDR2 FVKESK. The CDR3 sequence is CASSQGTGSGSPLHF. The CDR3 DNA reads TGTGCCAGCAGCCAAGGTACAGGGAGTGGTTCACCCCTCCACTTT. Full variable domain (rest looked up from reference TRBV14 and TRBJ1-6): EAGVTQFPSHSVIEKGQTVTLRCDPISGHDNLYWYRRVMGKEIKFLLHFVKESKQDESGMPNNRFLAERTGGTYSTLKVQPAELEDSGVYFCASSQGTGSGSPLHFGNGTRLTVT.

The chain employs TRBV12-5 and TRBJ2-1, with 7 bases fitting TRBD2. Germline V gene sequence: CDR1 LGHNT, CDR2 FRNRAP. The CDR3 extends over 14 amino acids. The trim removed 4 bases at V and 7 bases at J, leaving 7 bases unmatched. CDR3 region: CASGYGTGGNEQFF. CDR3 DNA sequence: TGTGCTAGTGGTTACGGGACGGGAGGAAATGAGCAGTTCTTC.

This chain connects TRBV29-1 to TRBJ1-2, with 9 nucleotides matching TRBD1. The CDR3 is 13 residues long. Germline loops: CDR1 SQVTM, CDR2 ANQGSEA. The J segment lost 1 base and the V segment lost 7 bases, leaving 4 bases of the junction unmatched. The CDR3 DNA follows: TGCAGCGCCTGGACAGGGGATAACTATGGCTACACCTTC. It codes for CSAWTGDNYGYTF.

J is TRBJ1-1 and V is TRBV2, with D hard to call. Germline V gene sequence: CDR1 SNHLY, CDR2 FYNNEI. V lost 7 bases and J 4 bases, leaving 16 bases between the germline ends. CDR3 length: 14 amino acids. The CDR3 coding sequence is TGTGCCAGCATGATTTTTGGAGGCTCCACTGAAGCTTTCTTT. Protein product: CASMIFGGSTEAFF.

The rearrangement uses TRBV29-1 and TRBJ2-1; tentative D call: TRBD2 (6 bases). Germline CDR1 is SQVTM and CDR2 is ANQGSEA. Deletions cut 7 bases from V and 4 bases from J, with 11 bases between. This CDR3 is 12 amino acids long. CDR3: CSAGTSYNEQFF. CDR3 sequence (DNA): TGCAGCGCCGGGACTTCATACAATGAGCAGTTCTTC.

The chain employs TRBV7-9 and TRBJ2-3, with D maybe TRBD2 (6 bases). From germline, CDR1 is SEHNR and CDR2 FQNEAQ (reference sequence). Trimming stripped 5 bases from V and 0 bases from J, with 24 bases between. The CDR3 consists of 19 residues. CDR3 in amino acids: CASSPPYAGLSTSTDTQYF. The CDR3 coding sequence is TGTGCCAGCAGCCCACCTTACGCGGGGTTAAGTACTAGCACAGATACGCAGTATTTT.

The V gene is TRBV13, the J gene TRBJ2-7; 12 bases align to TRBD2. With V trimmed by 5 bases and J by 7 bases, 9 bases remained unmatched. Looked up from germline, CDR1 is PRHDT and CDR2 is FYEKMQ (reference sequence). The CDR3 spans 15 residues. The CDR3: CASSGRLAGVWEQYF. The DNA for the CDR3 is TGTGCCAGCAGCGGCCGACTAGCGGGAGTGTGGGAGCAGTACTTC.

The CDR3 sequence: CASGRSGAADTQYF. The CDR3 nucleotides read TGCGCCAGCGGAAGAAGCGGGGCCGCTGATACGCAGTATTTT. The chain joins TRBV4-1 to TRBJ2-3; TRBD2 agrees at 7 bases. The CDR3 contains 14 residues. Germline trimming cut 8 bases from V and 6 bases from J; bases unmatched to any gene: 11. Germline CDR1 is MGHRA and CDR2 is YSYEKL.

The V and J genes are TRBV5-1 and TRBJ1-1; tentatively, D is TRBD1 (6 bases). Germline V lookup: CDR1 SGHRS, CDR2 YFSETQ. The germline V and J ends were trimmed by 0 bases and 1 base, with 16 bases remaining between them. The CDR3 contains 17 residues. The CDR3: CASSLAVAGAGNTEAFF. The CDR3 DNA sequence: TGCGCCAGCAGCTTGGCCGTAGCGGGGGCGGGGAACACTGAAGCTTTCTTT. Based on the CDR3 plus reference TRBV5-1 and TRBJ1-1, the full variable domain is KAGVTQTPRYLIKTRGQQVTLSCSPISGHRSVSWYQQTPGQGLQFLFEYFSETQRNKGNFPGRFSGRQFSNSRSEMNVSTLELGDSALYLCASSLAVAGAGNTEAFFGQGTRLTVV.

The chain couples TRBV7-9 to TRBJ2-3; unclear D gene. The CDR3 runs to 14 residues. Trimming removed 3 bases from V and 14 bases from J, with 21 bases in between. Germline CDR1 is SEHNR and CDR2 is FQNEAQ (reference sequence). CDR3 DNA: TGTGCCAGCAGCTTCGTAACGTTCCCTAGTTACCCGTATTTT. Protein: CASSFVTFPSYPYF.

CDR3 sequence (DNA): TGTGCCAGCAGCGTTAGCGGGGGTAATGGTGGCACAGATACGCAGTATTTT. Translated, it gives CASSVSGGNGGTDTQYF. The chain carries TRBV9 and TRBJ2-3; 9 bases align to TRBD2. The CDR3 sequence is 17 residues long. Germline loops: CDR1 SGDLS, CDR2 YYNGEE. V gave up 2 bases and J gave up 1 base; unmatched junction bases: 8.